The entry that follows covers one T cell receptor beta chain sequence. It has no known antigen specificity. There are no base qualities to consult, and no much larger clone falls within one base. Genomic DNA was isolated from the sorted cells so that the TCRbeta CDR3 region could be sequenced. TCRbeta CDR3 regions were sequenced using the immunoSEQ Assay. Entries here come from immuneACCESS through TCRdb and include only in-frame sequences with V and J called. Some clones fail to appear in such tables; in the studies checked, an unresolved V gene covers under half of the shortfall, and the cause of the remainder is unknown. This sample gives over 70,000 clones in total; roughly 93% of them show up just once. Less than 0.35% of the sample rests with the top ten. According to the germline V gene (reference sequence), CDR1 reads LNHDA and CDR2 reads SQIVND. The CDR3 covers 14 residues, taking in both the cysteine and the phenylalanine. Only the CDR3 DNA is retained, 42 bases long and in frame from the first base. Compared with germline, V lacks 5 bases and J lacks 13 bases; bases without a gene match: 8.

The trial excluded patients who had a history of autoimmune disease or who were on systemic immunosuppression. Peripheral blood for TCR sequencing was collected from all dose cohorts at baseline, on cycle 4 day 1, and on cycle 7 day 1. The samples were taken from a phase I, first-in-human, multicenter, open-label dose-escalation trial of ivuxolimab. The trial enrolled adults with locally advanced or metastatic head and neck squamous cell, hepatocellular, melanoma or renal cell carcinoma. Before TCR sequencing, CD4+ T cells and CD8+ T cells from peripheral blood were sorted into separate populations. The sample comes from a study of OX40 agonist ivuxolimab in advanced cancers. The study in broad terms: Ivuxolimab, which targeted the costimulatory receptor OX40 (CD134), was an agonistic, fully human IgG2 monoclonal antibody. Intravenous ivuxolimab was administered to patients every 2 weeks at six dose levels: 0.01, 0.1, 0.3, 1.5, 3 and 10 mg/kg. In the dose-escalation cohort, roughly 80% of patients were male, and the mean age was approximately 64 years, with a range of roughly 23 to 85. Of the approximately 50 dose-escalation patients, hepatocellular carcinoma was present in about 20, melanoma in around 15, renal cell carcinoma in 9 and head and neck cancer in 9. Peripheral TCRbeta sequencing was intended to test whether TCR sequence diversity was altered and clonal T-cell expansion was caused by ivuxolimab. The monotherapy dose-escalation portion (N of about 52 patients) of the phase I ivuxolimab trial is reported in the paper. Patients were allowed to have had prior anti-PD-1, anti-PD-L1 or anti-CTLA-4 therapy, and roughly 40% of the dose-escalation patients had previously received checkpoint inhibitors. Three dose-escalation patients achieved partial responses, one with hepatocellular carcinoma and two with cutaneous melanoma.

The investigation overall reported the following: After ivuxolimab, more expanded clones were found on average in CD8+ T cells than in CD4+ T cells. At doses of 0.1 to 3.0 mg/kg, clonal expansion of both CD4+ and CD8+ blood T cells was observed from baseline to week 6. Low levels of normalized T-cell clonal expansion were also seen in some patients who did not respond. Partial responders in the 0.1-3.0 mg/kg groups had among the lowest normalized peripheral clonal expansion, especially among CD8+ T cells. The antigen specificity of the peripheral T cells that underwent clonal expansion was not determined.

The receptor chain draws on TRBV19 and TRBJ2-1; 13 central nucleotides agree with TRBD2. Source: CD4+ or CD8+ T cells sorted from blood, taken in a trial of the OX40 agonist ivuxolimab. The receptor was derived from an adult with an advanced solid tumor such as melanoma, head and neck, liver or kidney cancer. The DNA is TGTGCCAGTAGTCCGTGGACTAGCGGGAGCAACCAGTTCTTC. This codes for CASSPWTSGSNQFF.